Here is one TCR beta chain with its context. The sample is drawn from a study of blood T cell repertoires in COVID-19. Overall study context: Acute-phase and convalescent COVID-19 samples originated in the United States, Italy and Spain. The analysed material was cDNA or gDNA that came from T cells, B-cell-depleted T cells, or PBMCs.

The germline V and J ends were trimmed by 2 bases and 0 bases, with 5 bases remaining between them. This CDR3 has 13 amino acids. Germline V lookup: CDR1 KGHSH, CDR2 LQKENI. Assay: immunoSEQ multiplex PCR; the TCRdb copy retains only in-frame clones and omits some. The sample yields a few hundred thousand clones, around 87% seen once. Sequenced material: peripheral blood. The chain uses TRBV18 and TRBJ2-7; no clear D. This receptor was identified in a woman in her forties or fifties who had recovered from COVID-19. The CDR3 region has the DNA TGTGCCAGCTCACCATACAGCTCCTACGAGCAGTACTTC. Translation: CASSPYSSYEQYF.